The rows below give T cell receptor beta chains drawn from one sample of a study of T cell responses to AZD1222 COVID-19 vaccine. The table came from immunoSEQ multiplex PCR; TCRdb's copy has only in-frame clones and leaves some out. The sample lists around 120,000 clones, over 75% occurring once. The material sequenced was peripheral blood, taken on day 0 of AZD1222 vaccination. The receptors here all came from an adult in good health. The CDR3 runs from the conserved cysteine through the conserved F or W. D genes are given only for firm matches. Not all rows give a size; the values are once, few, many and, for expanded clones, a class.

j_call d_call cdr3_length v_call clone_size cdr3_nt cdr3_aa
TRBJ2-1 TRBD2 15 TRBV19 - TGTGCCAGTAAACCGGGGCTAGCGGGTAACAATGAGCAGTTCTTC CASKPGLAGNNEQFF
TRBJ2-5 TRBD1 15 TRBV3-1/TRBV3-2 - TGTGCCAGCAGCCTCGGGGAAGGGACAGGGGAGACCCAGTACTTC CASSLGEGTGETQYF
TRBJ2-7 - 14 TRBV5-6 - TGTGCCAGCAGCAGGGCCCTAATCCCCTACGAGCAGTACTTC CASSRALIPYEQYF
TRBJ1-5 - 14 TRBV6-1 - TGTGCCAGCAGTGAATCTGGCAGCAATCAGCCCCAGCATTTT CASSESGSNQPQHF
TRBJ2-2 TRBD1 14 TRBV19 - TGTGCCAGTATCCATACAGGGGTCACCGGGGAGCTGTTTTTT CASIHTGVTGELFF
TRBJ1-2 - 15 TRBV18 - TGTGCCAGCTCACCCGCGGCAGGCACTAACTATGGCTACACCTTC CASSPAAGTNYGYTF
TRBJ2-6 - 15 TRBV27 - TGTGCCAGCAGTTTATCTGGATCTGGGGCCAACGTCCTGACTTTC CASSLSGSGANVLTF
TRBJ2-3 - 15 TRBV7-2 - TGTGCCAGCAGCTTAGCGGGGCAGGGACCAGATACGCAGTATTTT CASSLAGQGPDTQYF
TRBJ2-7 TRBD1 12 TRBV7-9 - TGTGCCAGCAGCTTCGGACAGGGCGAGCAGTACTTC CASSFGQGEQYF
TRBJ2-7 - 12 TRBV7-5 - TGTGTCAGAAGCTTGGGGCCCACAGGGTTCTACTTC CVRSLGPTGFYF
TRBJ1-3 - 15 TRBV6-1 - TGTGCCAGCAGTGAAGTAGACAGCTCTGGAAACACCATATATTTT CASSEVDSSGNTIYF
TRBJ1-2 - 16 TRBV30 - TGTGCCTGGAGTGTACTAGCTGGGGAGGCTAACTATGGCTACACCTTC CAWSVLAGEANYGYTF
TRBJ1-4 - 14 TRBV5-1 - TGCGCCAGCAGCCCCGGCGGTGCTAATGAAAAACTGTTTTTT CASSPGGANEKLFF
TRBJ2-7 - 13 TRBV19 - TGTGCCAGTAGTTACAACGCCGGGGGCGAGCAGTACTTC CASSYNAGGEQYF
TRBJ1-4 - 15 TRBV7-9 - TGTGCCAGCAGCCCTCAGGACGGTGGGTGGGAAAAACTGTTTTTT CASSPQDGGWEKLFF
TRBJ1-2 - 16 TRBV18 few TGTGCCAGCTCACCCAGGGGATCGGGGGAGGACTATGGCTACACCTTC CASSPRGSGEDYGYTF
TRBJ1-5 - 15 TRBV27 - TGTGCCAGCAGTTTCGGGGACGGAACCAATCAGCCCCAGCATTTT CASSFGDGTNQPQHF
TRBJ2-7 - 15 TRBV9 - TGTGCCAGCAGCCGGAGAGTGGGGGGTCCCTACGAGCAGTACTTC CASSRRVGGPYEQYF
TRBJ2-7 - 14 TRBV5-1 - TGCGCCAGCAGCTTGGCCCAAGGCCCCTACGAGCAGTACTTC CASSLAQGPYEQYF
TRBJ2-1 - 15 TRBV7-3 once TGTGCCAGCAGCCCACCGGGAACTAACTACAATGAGCAGTTCTTC CASSPPGTNYNEQFF
TRBJ2-7 - 14 TRBV19 - TGTGCCAGTAGTATAGCCCCAACCAACTACGAGCAGTACTTC CASSIAPTNYEQYF
TRBJ1-5 - 15 TRBV27 - TGTGCCAGCAGTTTATCGGGGTTCCCCAATCAGCCCCAGCATTTT CASSLSGFPNQPQHF
TRBJ1-2 - 13 TRBV12-3/TRBV12-4 - TGTGCCAGCAGAACGACAGGCCTCTATGGCTACACCTTC CASRTTGLYGYTF
TRBJ2-3 - 15 TRBV10-1 once TGCGCCAGCACCGCGGGGTCAGGGGGAGGAGATACGCAGTATTTT CASTAGSGGGDTQYF
TRBJ1-2 TRBD1 12 TRBV28 - TGTGCCAGCAGCCCGGGACAGCATGGCTACACCTTC CASSPGQHGYTF
TRBJ1-5 - 13 TRBV5-1 once TGCGCCAGCAGCCCCGCTGAAGCGGGGCCCCAGCATTTT CASSPAEAGPQHF
TRBJ2-7 - 16 TRBV4-1 few TGCGCCAGCAGCCCCTTTGGGCAGCGGAGGAGTTACGAGCAGTACTTC CASSPFGQRRSYEQYF
TRBJ2-4 TRBD1 12 TRBV19 - TGTGCCAGCCAGGGGGCCCAAAACATTCAGTACTTC CASQGAQNIQYF
TRBJ2-2 - 13 TRBV10-1 - TGCGCCAGCAGTCGGGCGGCTACCGGGGAGCTGTTTTTT CASSRAATGELFF
TRBJ2-7 - 13 TRBV29-1 - TGCAGCGTTGATGGGGGGGGCGCGTCCGAGCAGTACTTC CSVDGGGASEQYF
TRBJ2-3 - 15 TRBV27 few TGTGCCAGCAGCCCGTCCTGGATGGACACAGATACGCAGTATTTT CASSPSWMDTDTQYF
TRBJ2-5 TRBD2 14 TRBV5-1 - TGCGCCAGCTCACTTGTGACTAGCGGAGAGACCCAGTACTTC CASSLVTSGETQYF
TRBJ1-4 - 17 TRBV5-6 - TGTGCCAGCAGCTCCCTGGCCCGGGGATTAGTTAATGAAAAACTGTTTTTT CASSSLARGLVNEKLFF
TRBJ2-1 - 15 TRBV6-2/TRBV6-3 - TGTGCCAGCAGTTACTCGACAGGCGGTAACAATGAGCAGTTCTTC CASSYSTGGNNEQFF
TRBJ1-4 TRBD1 14 TRBV28 once TGTGCCAGCAGGACCAACAGGGGAGGTGAAAAACTGTTTTTT CASRTNRGGEKLFF
TRBJ2-1 TRBD1 14 TRBV27 - TGTGCCAGCAGTAACAGGGGGCCTAACGATGAGCAGTTCTTC CASSNRGPNDEQFF
TRBJ1-2 - 16 TRBV7-2 - TGTGCCAGCAGCTTAGGCCTTTGGGGCGCGGGCTATGGCTACACCTTC CASSLGLWGAGYGYTF
TRBJ2-2 - 15 TRBV11-2 - TGTGCCAGCAGCTTAGGACTGGCGAACACCGGGGAGCTGTTTTTT CASSLGLANTGELFF
TRBJ2-1 TRBD2 17 TRBV3-1/TRBV3-2 once TGTGCCAGCAGCCAAGTATCGGGAGGGATCTCCTACAATGAGCAGTTCTTC CASSQVSGGISYNEQFF
TRBJ2-7 TRBD1 15 TRBV4-1 once TGCGCCAGCAGCCAAGATTACGGACAGGAATACCGGCAGTACTTC CASSQDYGQEYRQYF
TRBJ1-2 - 13 TRBV5-1 - TGCGCCAGCAGCTTGAGAGCAGACTATGGCTACACCTTC CASSLRADYGYTF
TRBJ1-4 - 13 TRBV30 - TGTGCCTGGAGTTCCAGGGGTAGGGAAAAACTGTTTTTT CAWSSRGREKLFF
TRBJ2-5 TRBD1 15 TRBV6-5 - TGTGCCAGCAGTCGCCTAGTCCGGGACAGAGAGACCCAGTACTTC CASSRLVRDRETQYF
TRBJ2-1 - 17 TRBV27 - TGTGCCAGCAGTTCGCTAACAGACATGAGCTCCTACAATGAGCAGTTCTTC CASSSLTDMSSYNEQFF
TRBJ2-2 TRBD2 15 TRBV9 - TGTGCCAGCAGCCCCTGGGGCGGGAGTAATAGGGAGCTGTTTTTT CASSPWGGSNRELFF